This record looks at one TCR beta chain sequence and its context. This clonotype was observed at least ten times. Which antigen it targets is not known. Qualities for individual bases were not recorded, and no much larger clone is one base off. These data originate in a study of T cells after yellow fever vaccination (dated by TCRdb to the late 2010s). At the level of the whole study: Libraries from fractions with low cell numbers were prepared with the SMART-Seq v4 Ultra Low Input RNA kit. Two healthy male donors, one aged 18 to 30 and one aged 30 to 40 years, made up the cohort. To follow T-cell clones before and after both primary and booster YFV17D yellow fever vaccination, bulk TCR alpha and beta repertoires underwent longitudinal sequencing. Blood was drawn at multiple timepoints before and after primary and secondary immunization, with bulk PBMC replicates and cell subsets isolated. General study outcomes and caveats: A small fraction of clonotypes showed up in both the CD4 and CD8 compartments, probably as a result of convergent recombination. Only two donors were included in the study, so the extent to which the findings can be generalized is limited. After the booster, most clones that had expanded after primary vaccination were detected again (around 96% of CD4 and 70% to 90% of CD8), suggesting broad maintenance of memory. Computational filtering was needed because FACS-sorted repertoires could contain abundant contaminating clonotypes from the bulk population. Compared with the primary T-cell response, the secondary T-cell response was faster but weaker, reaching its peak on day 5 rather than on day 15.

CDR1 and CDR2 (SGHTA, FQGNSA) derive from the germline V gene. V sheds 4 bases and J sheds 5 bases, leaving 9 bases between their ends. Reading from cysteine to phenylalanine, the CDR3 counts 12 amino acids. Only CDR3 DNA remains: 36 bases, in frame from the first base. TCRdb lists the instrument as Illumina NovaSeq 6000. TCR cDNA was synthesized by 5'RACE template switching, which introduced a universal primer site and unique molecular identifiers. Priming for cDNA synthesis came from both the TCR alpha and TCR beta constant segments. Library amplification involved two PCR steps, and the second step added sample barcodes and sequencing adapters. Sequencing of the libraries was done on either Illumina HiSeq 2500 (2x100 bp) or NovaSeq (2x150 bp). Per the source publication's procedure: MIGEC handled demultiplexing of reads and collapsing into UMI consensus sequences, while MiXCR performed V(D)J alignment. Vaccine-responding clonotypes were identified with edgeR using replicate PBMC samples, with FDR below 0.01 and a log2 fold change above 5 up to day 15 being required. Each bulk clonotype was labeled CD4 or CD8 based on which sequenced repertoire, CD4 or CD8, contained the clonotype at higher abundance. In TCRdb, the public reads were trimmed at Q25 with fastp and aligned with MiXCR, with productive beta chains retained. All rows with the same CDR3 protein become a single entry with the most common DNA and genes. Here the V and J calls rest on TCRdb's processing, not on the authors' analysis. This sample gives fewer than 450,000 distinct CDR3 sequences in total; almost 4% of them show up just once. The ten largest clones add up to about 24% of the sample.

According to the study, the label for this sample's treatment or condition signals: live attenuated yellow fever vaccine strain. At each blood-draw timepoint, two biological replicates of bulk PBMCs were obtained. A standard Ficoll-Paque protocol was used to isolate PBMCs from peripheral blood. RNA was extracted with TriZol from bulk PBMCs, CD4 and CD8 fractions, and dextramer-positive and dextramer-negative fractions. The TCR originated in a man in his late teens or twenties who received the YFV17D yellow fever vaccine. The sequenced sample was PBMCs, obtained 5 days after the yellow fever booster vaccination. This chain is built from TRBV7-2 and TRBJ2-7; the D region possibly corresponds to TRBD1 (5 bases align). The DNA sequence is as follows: TGTGCCAGCAGCTCGGACAACCACGAGCAGTACTTC. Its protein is CASSSDNHEQYF.